The rows below give T cell receptor beta chains drawn from one sample of a study of CD4 T cells in relation to SARS-CoV-2 and coronaviruses. Method: immunoSEQ multiplex PCR; TCRdb's copy keeps in-frame clones and lacks some. The sample yields more than 35,000 clones, over 65% seen once. The antigens for these receptors are not known. Input material: memory CD4+ T cells from PBMCs, cultured in vitro. The receptors stem from an adult with COVID-19. Both conserved end residues are part of each CDR3. D genes are given only for firm matches. The listing skips clone size in some rows; elsewhere it reads once, few, many or a size class.

j_gene | d_gene | v_gene | abundance | CDR3aa | CDR3nt
TRBJ2-5 | - | TRBV10-3 | once | CAISDSETQYF | TGTGCCATCAGTGACTCTGAGACCCAGTACTTC
TRBJ2-1 | - | TRBV6-5 | once | CASTEGEQFF | TGTGCCAGCACAGAAGGTGAGCAGTTCTTC
TRBJ2-7 | - | TRBV2 | - | CANSEAGVTTYEQYF | TGTGCCAACAGTGAAGCAGGGGTAACTACTTACGAGCAGTACTTC
TRBJ2-5 | - | TRBV29-1 | - | CSVVPITETQYF | TGCAGCGTTGTCCCCATTACAGAGACCCAGTACTTC
TRBJ2-3 | - | TRBV27 | - | CASSLGGRLNTQYF | TGTGCCAGCAGTTTAGGAGGGAGGTTAAATACGCAGTATTTT
TRBJ1-1 | - | TRBV27 | - | CASSIWGAGTEAFF | TGTGCCAGCAGTATCTGGGGGGCTGGCACTGAAGCTTTCTTT
TRBJ2-1 | - | TRBV18 | once | CASSEAWRDVNEQFF | TGTGCCAGCTCAGAAGCGTGGAGGGATGTCAATGAGCAGTTCTTC
TRBJ1-2 | - | TRBV12-3/TRBV12-4 | - | CASSFRAGYGYTF | TGTGCCAGCAGTTTCAGGGCTGGCTATGGCTACACCTTC
TRBJ2-2 | TRBD1 | TRBV28 | - | CASRRTGNTGELFF | TGTGCCAGCAGAAGGACAGGGAACACCGGGGAGCTGTTTTTT
TRBJ2-2 | TRBD2 | TRBV7-3 | - | CASSLFAGANTGELFF | TGTGCCAGCAGCTTATTCGCGGGAGCGAACACCGGGGAGCTGTTTTTT
TRBJ2-7 | TRBD1 | TRBV7-2 | - | CASSRYRGYEQYF | TGTGCCAGCAGCAGATACAGGGGCTACGAGCAGTACTTC
TRBJ2-3 | - | TRBV5-4 | few | CASSSTRARSTDTQYF | TGTGCCAGCAGCTCGACCAGGGCGCGGTCCACAGATACGCAGTATTTT
TRBJ2-7 | - | TRBV4-1 | once | CASSGQRYEQYF | TGCGCCAGCAGCGGACAGCGGTACGAGCAGTACTTC
TRBJ2-5 | - | TRBV5-8 | - | CASSLKGTKKETQYF | TGTGCCAGCAGCTTAAAAGGGACCAAGAAAGAGACCCAGTACTTC
TRBJ2-1 | TRBD2 | TRBV5-1 | - | CASSFGLAGKEEQFF | TGCGCCAGCAGCTTTGGACTAGCGGGAAAGGAAGAGCAGTTCTTC
TRBJ1-6 | TRBD1 | TRBV19 | - | CASSIDLRTGSNSPLHF | TGTGCCAGTAGTATAGACCTTCGGACAGGAAGTAATTCACCCCTCCACTTT
TRBJ2-1 | TRBD2 | TRBV6-2/TRBV6-3 | - | CASSLGREGNEQFF | TGTGCCAGCAGCCTCGGGAGGGAGGGGAATGAGCAGTTCTTC
TRBJ2-1 | - | TRBV28 | - | CASRQGLFKEQFF | TGTGCCAGCAGACAGGGACTATTCAAGGAGCAGTTCTTC
TRBJ1-2 | TRBD1 | TRBV12-3/TRBV12-4 | - | CASIPDRGGGYTF | TGTGCCAGCATTCCGGACAGGGGAGGGGGCTACACCTTC
TRBJ2-1 | TRBD2 | TRBV4-1 | - | CASSAPGTRSNEQFF | TGCGCCAGCAGCGCGCCCGGGACTAGATCCAATGAGCAGTTCTTC
TRBJ2-1 | - | TRBV7-2 | - | CASSFTWGQQFF | TGTGCCAGCAGCTTTACGTGGGGGCAGCAGTTCTTC
TRBJ2-7 | TRBD1 | TRBV5-4 | - | CASSLTRDRGEQYF | TGTGCCAGCAGCTTGACCCGGGACAGGGGCGAGCAGTACTTC
TRBJ1-1 | - | TRBV4-1 | few | CASSQNPGSRAEAFF | TGCGCCAGCAGCCAGAATCCAGGGTCGAGGGCTGAAGCTTTCTTT
TRBJ1-5 | - | TRBV19 | - | CASSPSFRQPQHF | TGTGCCAGTAGTCCCTCATTCCGGCAGCCCCAGCATTTT
TRBJ2-1 | - | TRBV5-1 | once | CASSLVAGLQGGSYNEQFF | TGCGCCAGCAGCTTGGTTGCAGGGCTCCAAGGGGGGTCCTACAATGAGCAGTTCTTC
TRBJ2-5 | TRBD1 | TRBV7-2 | - | CASSLDGTGYQETQYF | TGTGCCAGCAGCTTAGATGGGACAGGGTACCAAGAGACCCAGTACTTC
TRBJ2-3 | - | TRBV7-2 | - | CASSLSLRDTQYF | TGTGCCAGCAGCTTATCTTTGCGAGATACGCAGTATTTT
TRBJ1-3 | - | TRBV7-9 | - | CASSLERSRGNTIYF | TGTGCCAGCAGCTTAGAACGGTCACGAGGAAACACCATATATTTT
TRBJ2-3 | - | TRBV15 | - | CATSRDRQVQYF | TGTGCCACCAGCAGAGATCGCCAGGTGCAGTATTTT
TRBJ2-3 | TRBD2 | TRBV10-1 | - | CASHLFGVGTSGIGDTSDTQYF | TGCGCCAGCCACTTGTTCGGGGTTGGGACTAGCGGGATTGGGGACACATCCGATACGCAGTATTTT
TRBJ2-1 | - | TRBV15 | - | CATSREGNEQFF | TGTGCCACCAGCAGGGAGGGCAATGAGCAGTTCTTC
TRBJ1-4 | - | TRBV2 | - | CASRRSTNEKLFF | TGTGCCAGCAGACGCTCAACTAATGAAAAACTGTTTTTT
TRBJ2-5 | - | TRBV7-9 | - | CASSLYTGDQETQYF | TGTGCCAGCAGCTTATATACTGGAGACCAAGAGACCCAGTACTTC
TRBJ2-2 | TRBD1 | TRBV2 | once | CASSRDRGSTGELFF | TGTGCCAGCAGTCGGGACAGGGGTTCCACCGGGGAGCTGTTTTTT
TRBJ2-5 | TRBD1 | TRBV6-4 | - | CASQLRTGVKTQYF | TGTGCCAGCCAACTAAGGACAGGGGTAAAGACCCAGTACTTC
TRBJ2-7 | - | TRBV28 | - | CASSSSGLLYEQYF | TGTGCCAGCAGTTCCTCCGGACTCCTCTACGAGCAGTACTTC
TRBJ1-6 | TRBD1 | TRBV30 | - | CASAKGALSPLHF | TGTGCCTCGGCCAAGGGGGCTTTGTCACCCCTCCACTTT
TRBJ2-2 | TRBD2 | TRBV7-9 | - | CASSLLAGAMTGELFF | TGTGCCAGCAGTCTACTAGCGGGAGCTATGACCGGGGAGCTGTTTTTT
TRBJ1-6 | TRBD1 | TRBV27 | few | CASGQGFSPLHF | TGTGCCAGCGGACAGGGTTTTTCACCCCTCCACTTT
TRBJ2-1 | - | TRBV7-3 | - | CASSLRGSYNEQFF | TGTGCCAGCAGCTTAAGGGGATCGTACAATGAGCAGTTCTTC
TRBJ1-1 | - | TRBV19 | - | CASSIEGQNTEAFF | TGTGCCAGTAGTATAGAGGGCCAGAACACTGAAGCTTTCTTT
TRBJ2-7 | TRBD2 | TRBV29-1 | - | CSVETSGVSYEQYF | TGCAGCGTTGAAACGAGCGGGGTCTCCTACGAGCAGTACTTC
TRBJ2-2 | TRBD1 | TRBV2 | - | CATQGQGNTGELFF | TGTGCCACACAGGGACAGGGGAATACCGGGGAGCTGTTTTTT
TRBJ1-1 | - | TRBV18 | - | CASSPPGGMNTEAFF | TGTGCCAGCTCACCACCGGGGGGGATGAACACTGAAGCTTTCTTT
TRBJ2-4 | - | TRBV11-2 | once | CASSAGQNTENIQYF | TGTGCCAGCAGCGCGGGCCAAAACACCGAGAACATTCAGTACTTC
TRBJ1-2 | TRBD1 | TRBV5-6 | - | CASSLVPGQSSYGYTF | TGTGCCAGCAGCTTGGTACCGGGACAGTCAAGCTATGGCTACACCTTC
TRBJ2-7 | - | TRBV10-3 | few | CAISESGGNSYEQYF | TGTGCCATCAGTGAGTCTGGCGGGAACTCCTACGAGCAGTACTTC
TRBJ1-4 | TRBD1 | TRBV9 | - | CASSPIPGQGNEKLFF | TGTGCCAGCAGCCCCATCCCGGGACAGGGAAATGAAAAACTGTTTTTT
TRBJ2-5 | - | TRBV15 | - | CATRRGGGTTETQYF | TGTGCCACCAGGAGGGGGGGAGGGACGACAGAGACCCAGTACTTC